This entry concerns a single TCR beta chain. This entry is derived from a study of cytomegalovirus exposure and HLA in healthy donors. Both 60 Vbeta primers and 13 Jbeta primers went into the PCR. Sequenced by immunoSEQ multiplex PCR; TCRdb stores in-frame clones only, minus some. The listing records tens of thousands of clones. CDR3 length equals 14 residues. Germline V CDR1 and CDR2: SGDLS, YYNGEE. Trimming left V 1 base short and J 8 bases short, with 13 bases between. V gene TRBV9 combines with J gene TRBJ2-1; D may be TRBD2 (6 bases). The sequence was obtained from a woman in her thirties in good health and CMV-seropositive. The specimen sequenced was PBMCs. The CDR3 spells CASSVKGGVHEQFF. CDR3 nucleotide sequence: TGTGCCAGCAGCGTAAAGGGAGGAGTCCATGAGCAGTTCTTC.